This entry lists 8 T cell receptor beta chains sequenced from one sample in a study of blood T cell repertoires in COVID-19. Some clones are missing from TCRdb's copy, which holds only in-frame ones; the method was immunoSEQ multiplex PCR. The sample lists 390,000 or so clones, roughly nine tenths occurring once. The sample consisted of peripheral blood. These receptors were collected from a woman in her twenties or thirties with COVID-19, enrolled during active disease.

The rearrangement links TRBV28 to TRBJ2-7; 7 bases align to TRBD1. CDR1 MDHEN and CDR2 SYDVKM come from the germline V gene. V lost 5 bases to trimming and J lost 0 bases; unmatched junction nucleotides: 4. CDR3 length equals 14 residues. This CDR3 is CASSAGTASYEQYF. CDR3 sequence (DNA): TGTGCCAGCAGTGCCGGGACAGCCTCCTACGAGCAGTACTTC.

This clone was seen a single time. This chain's CDR3 is CASSGNREVETQYF. In DNA form, the CDR3 reads TGTGCCAGCAGTGGAAACAGGGAAGTGGAGACCCAGTACTTC. The rearrangement links TRBV25-1 to TRBJ2-5, with D possibly being TRBD1 (6 bases). Trimming removed 4 bases at V and 5 bases at J, with 14 bases between. Per germline, CDR1 MGHDK and CDR2 SYGVNS. The CDR3 has 14 residues.

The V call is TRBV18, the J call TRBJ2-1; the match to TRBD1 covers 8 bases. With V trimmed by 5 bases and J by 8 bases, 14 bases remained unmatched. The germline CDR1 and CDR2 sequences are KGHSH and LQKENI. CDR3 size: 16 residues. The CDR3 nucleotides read TGTGCCAGCTCAGTACAGGGGGGAACGGTCATTGATGAGCAGTTCTTC. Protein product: CASSVQGGTVIDEQFF.

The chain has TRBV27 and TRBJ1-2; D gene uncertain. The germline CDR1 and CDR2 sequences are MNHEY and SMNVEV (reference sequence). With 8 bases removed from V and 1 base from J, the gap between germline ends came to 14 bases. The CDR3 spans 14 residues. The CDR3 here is CASRPLAGNYGYTF. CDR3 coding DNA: TGTGCCAGCCGCCCCCTGGCGGGTAACTATGGCTACACCTTC.

CDR3 DNA: TGCGCCAGCAGCTTGCTGTCCGGTGACAGGGGATACGAGACCCAGTACTTC. Its translation is CASSLLSGDRGYETQYF. The genes are TRBV5-1 and TRBJ2-5; TRBD1 aligns across 8 bases. CDR1 and CDR2 from the germline V gene are SGHRS and YFSETQ. The CDR3 length is 17 residues. J gave up 5 bases and V 1 base, and 13 bases lay outside the gene matches. The full variable domain, completed using reference TRBV5-1 and TRBJ2-5, is KAGVTQTPRYLIKTRGQQVTLSCSPISGHRSVSWYQQTPGQGLQFLFEYFSETQRNKGNFPGRFSGRQFSNSRSEMNVSTLELGDSALYLCASSLLSGDRGYETQYFGPGTRLLVL.

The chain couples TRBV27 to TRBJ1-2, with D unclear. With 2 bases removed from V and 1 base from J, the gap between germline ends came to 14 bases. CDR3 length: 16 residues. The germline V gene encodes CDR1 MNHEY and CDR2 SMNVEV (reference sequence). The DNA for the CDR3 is TGTGCCAGCAGTTTAAGTCGTCACAGCTATAACTATGGCTACACCTTC. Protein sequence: CASSLSRHSYNYGYTF.

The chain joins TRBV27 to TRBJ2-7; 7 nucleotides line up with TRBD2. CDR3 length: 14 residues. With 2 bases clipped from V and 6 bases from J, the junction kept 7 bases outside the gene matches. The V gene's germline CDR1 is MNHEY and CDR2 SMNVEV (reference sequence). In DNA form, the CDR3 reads TGTGCCAGCAGTTTAAGGCAGGGAGGGAGCGAGCAGTACTTC. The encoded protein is CASSLRQGGSEQYF.

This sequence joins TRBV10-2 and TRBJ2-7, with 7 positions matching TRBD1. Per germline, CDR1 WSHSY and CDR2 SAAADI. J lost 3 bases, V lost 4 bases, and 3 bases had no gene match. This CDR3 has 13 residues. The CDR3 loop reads CASSVDRVYEQYF. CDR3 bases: TGCGCCAGCAGTGTCGACAGGGTCTACGAGCAGTACTTC.